The next 13 T cell receptor beta chains were all read from a single sample in a study of blood T cell repertoires in COVID-19. Clones were read by immunoSEQ multiplex PCR, and TCRdb kept only the in-frame ones, dropping some. The table has 250,000 to 350,000 clones, approximately 90% seen once. The sample comprised peripheral blood. The receptors originated from a woman aged 25 to 45 with COVID-19, enrolled during active disease.

The sample holds one count of this clone. The chain couples TRBV3-1 (or the pseudogene TRBV3-2) to TRBJ1-3, with D possibly being TRBD1 (5 bases). The CDR3 has 15 residues. CDR1 and CDR2 from the germline V gene are LGHDT and YNNKEL (reference sequence). V lost 4 bases to trimming and J lost 0 bases, with 10 bases between them. The CDR3 protein is CASSPQAISGNTIYF. CDR3 in DNA: TGTGCCAGCAGCCCACAGGCCATCTCTGGAAACACCATATATTTT.

Concerning this clone itself: The sample holds other DNA sequences that translate to the same CDR3. The rearrangement links TRBV29-1 to TRBJ2-2; D possibly corresponds to TRBD1 (6 bases). Per the germline V gene, CDR1 is SQVTM and CDR2 is ANQGSEA. The CDR3 sequence is 13 residues long. V was shortened by 3 bases and J by 2 bases, with 7 bases between the two germline ends. The CDR3 DNA reads TGCAGCGTTGACAGGGGTAACACCGGGGAGCTGTTTTTT. As protein: CSVDRGNTGELFF.

The rearrangement uses TRBV5-1 and TRBJ1-4, with 7 bases lining up with TRBD1. CDR1 SGHRS and CDR2 YFSETQ come from the germline V gene. CDR3 length equals 14 residues. V lost 2 bases to trimming and J lost 5 bases; unmatched junction nucleotides: 3. In DNA, the CDR3 is TGCGCCAGCAGCTTAGGGGGCTTAAATGAAAAACTGTTTTTT. Translating gives CASSLGGLNEKLFF.

With respect to this clone: The same CDR3 can be traced to other DNA sequences in this sample. The V and J genes are TRBV5-1 and TRBJ2-5, with TRBD2 identical over 11 bases. The CDR3 runs to 14 residues. J was trimmed by 5 bases and V by 1 base; bases with no gene match: 1. Germline CDR1 SGHRS, CDR2 YFSETQ. CDR3 region: CASSLTSGSETQYF. The CDR3 DNA reads TGCGCCAGCAGCTTGACTAGCGGGAGTGAGACCCAGTACTTC.

For the CDR3, the DNA is TGTGCCAGCTCACCCTATAAGACAGCGAACACTGAAGCTTTCTTT. Its protein is CASSPYKTANTEAFF. This chain connects TRBV18 to TRBJ1-1; D possibly corresponds to TRBD1 (5 bases). The ends were cut back, 3 bases at V and 1 base at J, with 12 bases in the middle. The CDR3 consists of 15 residues. Germline V CDR1 and CDR2: KGHSH, LQKENI.

This clone was found a few times. The V gene is TRBV18, the J gene TRBJ2-7; the D gene is possibly TRBD1 (6 bases). V was trimmed by 4 bases and J by 2 bases, leaving 12 bases between them. CDR1 and CDR2 (germline): KGHSH, LQKENI. CDR3 size: 14 residues. CDR3 coding DNA: TGTGCCAGCTCACGGGACACCCTGACCTACGAGCAGTACTTC. This codes for CASSRDTLTYEQYF.

The chain joins TRBV5-4 to TRBJ1-3; unclear D gene. Trimming took off 0 bases at V and 0 bases at J, with 4 bases between the two ends. The CDR3 totals 14 residues. CDR1 and CDR2 from the germline V gene are SGHNT and YYREEE (reference sequence). The CDR3 sequence: CASSLESSGNTIYF. The DNA for the CDR3 is TGTGCCAGCAGCTTGGAGAGCTCTGGAAACACCATATATTTT.

This rearrangement joins TRBV5-4 to TRBJ2-5; D is unresolved. The germline V gene has CDR1 SGHNT and CDR2 YYREEE (reference sequence). Trimming removed 3 bases at V and 4 bases at J, with 7 bases between. The length of the CDR3 is 12 residues. In DNA form, the CDR3 reads TGTGCCAGCAGCTCCCCGTCAGAGACCCAGTACTTC. Encoded protein: CASSSPSETQYF.

This sequence joins TRBV2 and TRBJ1-6, with a tentative D call TRBD1 (6 bases). The CDR3 length is 12 residues. Trimming pared 6 bases from V and 8 bases from J, leaving 8 bases between. The germline V gene has CDR1 SNHLY and CDR2 FYNNEI. CDR3 residues: CASRYRDSPLHF. The CDR3 DNA sequence: TGTGCCAGCAGGTACAGGGATTCACCCCTCCACTTT.

This clone showed up just a few times. V usage is TRBV11-2 and J usage is TRBJ2-7, with 8 bases matching TRBD1. Germline lookup yields CDR1 SGHAT and CDR2 FQNNGV. The V gene end was trimmed by 5 bases and the J gene end by 4 bases; junction bases not matched to a gene: 10. The CDR3 covers 15 residues. The chain's CDR3 is CASSPTTGALYEQYF. The CDR3 DNA sequence: TGTGCCAGCAGCCCGACGACAGGGGCTTTATACGAGCAGTACTTC.

This clone has just a few counts. J is TRBJ1-6 and V is TRBV5-4; 7 bases are shared with TRBD1. Germline V gives CDR1 SGHNT, CDR2 YYREEE (reference sequence). This CDR3 is 14 amino acids long. V lost 4 bases to trimming and J lost 7 bases; unmatched junction nucleotides: 5. The CDR3 here is CASSRGTDNSPLHF. In DNA form, the CDR3 reads TGTGCCAGCAGCCGCGGGACAGACAATTCACCCCTCCACTTT.

V usage is TRBV18 and J usage is TRBJ2-7; 7 bases line up with TRBD2. There are 15 residues in the CDR3. Trimming took 0 bases from V and 4 from J; bases not matched to a gene: 6. CDR1 is KGHSH and CDR2 is LQKENI in the germline V gene. CDR3 nucleotide sequence: TGTGCCAGCTCACCACCGGTGGGAGGGCCGTACGAGCAGTACTTC. Residues: CASSPPVGGPYEQYF.

V is TRBV6-6 and J is TRBJ1-1; D is perhaps TRBD1 (5 bases). The CDR3 has 13 residues. Trimming stripped 5 bases from V and 2 bases from J, with 9 bases between. The germline V gene encodes CDR1 MNHNY and CDR2 SVGAGI (reference sequence). CDR3 DNA: TGTGCCAGCAGTCCGACAGTTAACACTGAAGCTTTCTTT. Residues: CASSPTVNTEAFF.